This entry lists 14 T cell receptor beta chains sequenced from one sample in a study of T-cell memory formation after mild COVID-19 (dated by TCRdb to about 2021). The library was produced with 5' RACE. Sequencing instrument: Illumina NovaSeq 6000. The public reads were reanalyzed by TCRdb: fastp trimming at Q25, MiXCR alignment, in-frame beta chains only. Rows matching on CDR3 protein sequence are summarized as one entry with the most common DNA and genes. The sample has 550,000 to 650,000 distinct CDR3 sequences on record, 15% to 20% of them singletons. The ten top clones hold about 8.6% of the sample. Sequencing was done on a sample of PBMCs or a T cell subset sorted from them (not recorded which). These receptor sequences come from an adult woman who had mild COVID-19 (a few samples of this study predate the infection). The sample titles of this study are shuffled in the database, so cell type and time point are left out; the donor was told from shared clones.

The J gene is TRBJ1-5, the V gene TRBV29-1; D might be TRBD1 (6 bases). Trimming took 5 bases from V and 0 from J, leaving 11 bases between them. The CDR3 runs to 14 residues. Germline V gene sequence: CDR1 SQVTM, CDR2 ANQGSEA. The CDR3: CSVITGYSNQPQHF. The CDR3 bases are TGCAGCGTTATTACAGGGTATAGCAATCAGCCCCAGCATTTT.

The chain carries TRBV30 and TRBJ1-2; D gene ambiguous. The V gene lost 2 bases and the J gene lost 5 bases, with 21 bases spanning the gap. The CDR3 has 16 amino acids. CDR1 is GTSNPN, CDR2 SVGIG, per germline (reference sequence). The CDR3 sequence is CAWSNPGRPRLYGYTF. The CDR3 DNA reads TGTGCCTGGAGTAATCCTGGACGTCCTCGACTTTATGGCTACACCTTC. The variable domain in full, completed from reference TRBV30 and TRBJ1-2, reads SQTIHQWPATLVQPVGSPLSLECTVEGTSNPNLYWYRQAAGRGLQLLFYSVGIGQISSEVPQNLSASRPQDRQFILSSKKLLLSDSGFYLCAWSNPGRPRLYGYTFGSGTRLTVV.

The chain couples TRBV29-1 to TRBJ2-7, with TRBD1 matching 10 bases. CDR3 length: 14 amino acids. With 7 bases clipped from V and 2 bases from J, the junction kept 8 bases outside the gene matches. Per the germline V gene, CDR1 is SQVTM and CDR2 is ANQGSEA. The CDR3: CSAARTGGPYEQYF. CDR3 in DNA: TGCAGCGCCGCAAGGACAGGGGGTCCCTACGAGCAGTACTTC.

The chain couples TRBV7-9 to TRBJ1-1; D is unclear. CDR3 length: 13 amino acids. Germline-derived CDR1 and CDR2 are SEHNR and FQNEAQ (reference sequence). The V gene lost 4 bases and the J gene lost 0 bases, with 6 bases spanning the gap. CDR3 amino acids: CASSSFMNTEAFF. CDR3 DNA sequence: TGTGCCAGCAGCTCTTTTATGAACACTGAAGCTTTCTTT.

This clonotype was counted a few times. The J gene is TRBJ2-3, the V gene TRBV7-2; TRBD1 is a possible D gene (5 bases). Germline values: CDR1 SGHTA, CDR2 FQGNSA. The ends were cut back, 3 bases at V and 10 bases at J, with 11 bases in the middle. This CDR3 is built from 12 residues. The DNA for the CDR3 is TGTGCCAGCAGCTTCCTTAGCAGGGCGCAGTATTTT. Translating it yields CASSFLSRAQYF.

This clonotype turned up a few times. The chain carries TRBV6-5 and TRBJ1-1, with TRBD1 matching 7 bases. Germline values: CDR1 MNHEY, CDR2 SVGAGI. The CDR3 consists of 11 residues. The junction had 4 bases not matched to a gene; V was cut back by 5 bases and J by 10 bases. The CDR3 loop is CASSAQGGAFF. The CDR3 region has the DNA TGTGCCAGCAGTGCCCAGGGGGGAGCTTTCTTT.

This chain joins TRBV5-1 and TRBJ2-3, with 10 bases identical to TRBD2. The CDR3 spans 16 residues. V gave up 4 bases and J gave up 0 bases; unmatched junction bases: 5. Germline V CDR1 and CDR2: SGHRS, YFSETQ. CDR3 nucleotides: TGCGCCAGCAGCGGCGGACTAGCGGTGAGCACAGATACGCAGTATTTT. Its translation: CASSGGLAVSTDTQYF. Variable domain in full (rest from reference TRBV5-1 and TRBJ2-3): KAGVTQTPRYLIKTRGQQVTLSCSPISGHRSVSWYQQTPGQGLQFLFEYFSETQRNKGNFPGRFSGRQFSNSRSEMNVSTLELGDSALYLCASSGGLAVSTDTQYFGPGTRLTVL.

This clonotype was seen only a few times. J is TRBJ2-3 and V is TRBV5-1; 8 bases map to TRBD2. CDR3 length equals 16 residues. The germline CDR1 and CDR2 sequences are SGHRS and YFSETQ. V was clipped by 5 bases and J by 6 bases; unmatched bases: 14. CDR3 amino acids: CASSYGLAPLSDTQYF. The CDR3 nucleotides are TGCGCCAGCAGTTACGGACTAGCCCCCCTGTCTGATACGCAGTATTTT. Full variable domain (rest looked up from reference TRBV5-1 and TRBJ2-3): KAGVTQTPRYLIKTRGQQVTLSCSPISGHRSVSWYQQTPGQGLQFLFEYFSETQRNKGNFPGRFSGRQFSNSRSEMNVSTLELGDSALYLCASSYGLAPLSDTQYFGPGTRLTVL.

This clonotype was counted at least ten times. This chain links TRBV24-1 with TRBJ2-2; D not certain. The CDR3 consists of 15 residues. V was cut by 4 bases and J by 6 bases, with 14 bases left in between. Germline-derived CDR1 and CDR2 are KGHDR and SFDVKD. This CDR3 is CATSDATLVAGELFF. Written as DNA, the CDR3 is TGTGCCACCAGTGACGCGACCCTGGTGGCCGGGGAGCTGTTTTTT.

The chain's CDR3 is CASSFDSAEQYF. The CDR3 coding sequence is TGTGCCAGCAGTTTTGACTCGGCGGAGCAGTATTTT. The V gene is TRBV28, the J gene TRBJ2-3, with unresolved D. The germline CDR1 and CDR2 sequences are MDHEN and SYDVKM. The V gene lost 3 bases and the J gene lost 11 bases, with 12 bases spanning the gap. The CDR3 runs to 12 residues.

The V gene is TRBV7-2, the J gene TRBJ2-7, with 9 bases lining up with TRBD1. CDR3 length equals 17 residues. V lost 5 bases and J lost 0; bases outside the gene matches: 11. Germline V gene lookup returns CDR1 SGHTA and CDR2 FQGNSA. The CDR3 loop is CASSHVPGTGLSYEQYF. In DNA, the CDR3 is TGTGCCAGCAGCCATGTCCCAGGGACAGGGCTCTCCTACGAGCAGTACTTC.

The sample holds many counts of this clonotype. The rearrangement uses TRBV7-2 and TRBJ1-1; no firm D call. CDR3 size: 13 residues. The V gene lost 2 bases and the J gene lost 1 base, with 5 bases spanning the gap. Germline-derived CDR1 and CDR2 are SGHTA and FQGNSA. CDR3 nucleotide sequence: TGTGCCAGCAGCTTAACCCCGAACACTGAAGCTTTCTTT. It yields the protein CASSLTPNTEAFF.

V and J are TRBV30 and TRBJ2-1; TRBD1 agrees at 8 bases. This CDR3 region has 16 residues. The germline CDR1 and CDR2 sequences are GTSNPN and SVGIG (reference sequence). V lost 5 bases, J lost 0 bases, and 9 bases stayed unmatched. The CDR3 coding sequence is TGTGCCTGGCGTTGGGACAGGTCGAGCTCCTACAATGAGCAGTTCTTC. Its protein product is CAWRWDRSSSYNEQFF.

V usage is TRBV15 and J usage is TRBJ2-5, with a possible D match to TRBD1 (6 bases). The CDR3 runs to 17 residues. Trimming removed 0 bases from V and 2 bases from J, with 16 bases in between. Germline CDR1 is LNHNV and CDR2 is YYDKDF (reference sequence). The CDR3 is CATSRDPGTPFQETQYF. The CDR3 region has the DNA TGTGCCACCAGCAGAGATCCCGGGACACCGTTTCAAGAGACCCAGTACTTC. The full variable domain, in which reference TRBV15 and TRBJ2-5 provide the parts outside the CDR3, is DAMVIQNPRYQVTQFGKPVTLSCSQTLNHNVMYWYQQKSSQAPKLLFHYYDKDFNNEADTPDNFQSRRPNTSFCFLDIRSPGLGDTAMYLCATSRDPGTPFQETQYFGPGTRLLVL.